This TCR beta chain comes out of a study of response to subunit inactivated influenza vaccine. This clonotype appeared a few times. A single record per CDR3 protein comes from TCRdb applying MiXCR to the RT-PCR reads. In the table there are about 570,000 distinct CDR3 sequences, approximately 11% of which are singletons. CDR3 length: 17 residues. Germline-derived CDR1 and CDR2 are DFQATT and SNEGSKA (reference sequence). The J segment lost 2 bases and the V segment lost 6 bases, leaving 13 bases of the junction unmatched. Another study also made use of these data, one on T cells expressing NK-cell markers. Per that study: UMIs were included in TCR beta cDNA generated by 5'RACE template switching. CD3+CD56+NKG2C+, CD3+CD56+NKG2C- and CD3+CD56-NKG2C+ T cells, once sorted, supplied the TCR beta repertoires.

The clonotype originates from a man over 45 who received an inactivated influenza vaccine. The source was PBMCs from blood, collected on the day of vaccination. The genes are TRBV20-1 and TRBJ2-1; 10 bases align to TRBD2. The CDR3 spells CSAPPASGRGTYNEQFF. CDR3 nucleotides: TGCAGTGCCCCCCCAGCGAGCGGGAGGGGAACCTACAATGAGCAGTTCTTC.